These 21 T cell receptor beta chains came from one sample sequenced in a study of OX40 agonist ivuxolimab in advanced cancers. Libraries were prepared by immunoSEQ multiplex PCR; TCRdb keeps only in-frame clonotypes and omits some of them. This table has tens of thousands of clones, around 90% appearing once. The sequencing here drew on CD4+ or CD8+ T cells sorted from blood, taken in a trial of the OX40 agonist ivuxolimab. The source is an adult with an advanced solid tumor such as melanoma, head and neck, liver or kidney cancer.

The rearrangement joins TRBV11-3 to TRBJ2-3, with TRBD1 matching 8 bases. The CDR3 loop spans 15 amino acids. J lost 2 bases, V lost 5 bases, and 6 bases had no gene match. Germline values: CDR1 SGHNT, CDR2 YENEEA. CDR3 DNA: TGTGCCAGCAGCCTGGGACAGGAGGACACAGATACGCAGTATTTT. Translating it yields CASSLGQEDTDTQYF.

This chain links TRBV11-2 with TRBJ2-1, with 12 bases aligning to TRBD2. CDR1 and CDR2 from the germline V gene are SGHAT and FQNNGV. With V trimmed by 5 bases and J by 6 bases, 8 bases remained unmatched. This CDR3 has 16 residues. The CDR3 loop reads CASSTRTSGAINEQFF. The CDR3 DNA reads as TGTGCCAGCAGCACCAGGACTAGCGGGGCAATCAATGAGCAGTTCTTC. The complete variable domain, with remaining parts taken from reference TRBV11-2 and TRBJ2-1, reads EAGVAQSPRYKIIEKRQSVAFWCNPISGHATLYWYQQILGQGPKLLIQFQNNGVVDDSQLPKDRFSAERLKGVDSTLKIQPAKLEDSAVYLCASSTRTSGAINEQFFGPGTRLTVL.

This clone was seen more than once but under ten times. V is TRBV6-1 and J is TRBJ2-1; maybe TRBD1 (5 bases). Germline lookup yields CDR1 MNHNS and CDR2 SASEGT. The germline V and J ends were trimmed by 6 bases and 8 bases, with 8 bases remaining between them. This CDR3 has 11 amino acids. CDR3 sequence (DNA): TGTGCCAGCAGAGGGGTTTATGAGCAGTTCTTC. Protein product: CASRGVYEQFF.

This chain joins TRBV9 and TRBJ1-1; a possible D gene is TRBD1 (6 bases). The CDR3 contains 15 residues. V gave up 0 bases and J gave up 10 bases, with 19 bases separating them. Germline CDR1 reads SGDLS; CDR2 reads YYNGEE. CDR3 region: CASSVGVAVRGGAFF. CDR3 in DNA: TGTGCCAGCAGCGTAGGCGTAGCGGTAAGAGGGGGAGCTTTCTTT.

Regarding this clone: Other nucleotide sequences from this sample produce the same CDR3. The chain links TRBV19 to TRBJ1-5; the match to TRBD1 covers 7 bases. The V gene end was trimmed by 3 bases and the J gene end by 2 bases; junction bases not matched to a gene: 1. Germline CDR1 and CDR2: LNHDA and SQIVND (reference sequence). This CDR3 spans 14 amino acids. The CDR3: CASSIGTGNQPQHF. The CDR3 nucleotides are TGTGCCAGTAGTATCGGGACAGGCAATCAGCCCCAGCATTTT.

This clone is a singleton in its sample. The rearrangement links TRBV5-5 to TRBJ1-4; D might be TRBD1 (6 bases). With 0 bases removed from V and 8 bases from J, the gap between germline ends came to 14 bases. The CDR3 totals 15 residues. Germline V lookup: CDR1 SGHKS, CDR2 YYEKEE (reference sequence). The CDR3 is CASSLGQGSREKLFF. The CDR3 DNA is TGTGCCAGCAGCTTGGGTCAGGGGAGTCGGGAAAAACTGTTTTTT.

The J gene is TRBJ2-2, the V gene TRBV9, with 8 nucleotides matching TRBD2. Germline assignment: CDR1 SGDLS and CDR2 YYNGEE. The CDR3 sequence is 15 residues long. Trimming took 7 bases from V and 5 from J; bases not matched to a gene: 10. The CDR3 protein is CASGLSGTITGELFF. In nucleotides, the CDR3 is TGTGCCAGCGGCCTTAGCGGGACGATTACCGGGGAGCTGTTTTTT.

V is TRBV7-3 and J is TRBJ2-2; 7 bases match TRBD2. This CDR3 has 16 amino acids. The V and J ends lost 1 base and 2 bases, in that order; junction bases with no gene match: 4. The V gene's germline CDR1 is SGHTA and CDR2 FQGTGA. For the CDR3, the DNA is TGTGCCAGCAGCTTAAGTCCTAGCGGAAACACCGGGGAGCTGTTTTTT. Its translation is CASSLSPSGNTGELFF.

Points on this clone: A junction end diverges from the germline sequence, so it may reflect a read error. The CDR3 region has the DNA TGTGCCTGGAGTACGGGGGACGGGTATGGCCACACCTTC. Encoded protein: CAWSTGDGYGHTF. The V and J genes are TRBV30 and TRBJ1-2; D might be TRBD1 (5 bases). The length of the CDR3 is 13 residues. Looked up from germline, CDR1 is GTSNPN and CDR2 is SVGIG (reference sequence).

This sequence joins TRBV25-1 and TRBJ2-7, with 9 positions matching TRBD1. Germline CDR1 reads MGHDK; CDR2 reads SYGVNS. This CDR3 contains 13 residues. J was trimmed by 2 bases and V by 4 bases; bases with no gene match: 0. The CDR3, as DNA: TGTGCCAGCAGTGGGACAGGGGCCTACGAGCAGTACTTC. Translated: CASSGTGAYEQYF.

The genes are TRBV6-1 and TRBJ1-5, with D hard to call. Trimming removed 2 bases at V and 0 bases at J, with 2 bases between. The CDR3 is 13 residues long. Germline values: CDR1 MNHNS, CDR2 SASEGT. CDR3 amino acids: CASSERSNQPQHF. CDR3 DNA sequence: TGTGCCAGCAGTGAACGTAGCAATCAGCCCCAGCATTTT.

The chain carries TRBV29-1 and TRBJ2-5, with 9 bases fitting TRBD1. V lost 7 bases and J lost 4; bases outside the gene matches: 10. The CDR3 loop spans 14 amino acids. Germline CDR1 is SQVTM and CDR2 is ANQGSEA. Here the CDR3 DNA reads TGCAGCGGCCGACAGGGGGTTTGGGCAGAGACCCAGTACTTC. Its protein product is CSGRQGVWAETQYF.

The chain recombines TRBV10-3 with TRBJ2-7; 10 bases fit TRBD1. Germline CDR1 and CDR2: ENHRY and SYGVKD. V shed 5 bases, J shed 6 bases, and the junction held 16 bases outside the gene matches. The CDR3 is made up of 17 amino acids. In DNA, the CDR3 is TGTGCCATCAGTCCCATACCGGGACAGGGGCAGCTCGGCGAGCAGTACTTC. As protein: CAISPIPGQGQLGEQYF.

The V and J genes are TRBV5-1 and TRBJ2-5; possibly TRBD1 or TRBD2 for D (5 bases each). Deletions cut 2 bases from V and 5 bases from J, with 13 bases between. CDR3 length equals 14 residues. Germline V gene lookup returns CDR1 SGHRS and CDR2 YFSETQ. The CDR3 loop reads CASSLLGTEETQYF. CDR3 in DNA: TGCGCCAGCAGCTTATTAGGGACCGAGGAGACCCAGTACTTC. Filled out from reference TRBV5-1 and TRBJ2-5, the complete variable domain reads KAGVTQTPRYLIKTRGQQVTLSCSPISGHRSVSWYQQTPGQGLQFLFEYFSETQRNKGNFPGRFSGRQFSNSRSEMNVSTLELGDSALYLCASSLLGTEETQYFGPGTRLLVL.

The chain carries TRBV27 and TRBJ2-1, with D unclear. The V end lost 5 bases, the J end lost 1 base, and 12 bases lay between the germline ends. This CDR3 has 15 residues. CDR1 is MNHEY, CDR2 SMNVEV, per germline (reference sequence). This CDR3 is CASSPRDGSYNEQFF. DNA for the CDR3: TGTGCCAGCAGTCCCCGTGACGGATCCTACAATGAGCAGTTCTTC.

This chain joins TRBV5-1 and TRBJ2-1; TRBD2 agrees at 10 bases. Germline V gene lookup returns CDR1 SGHRS and CDR2 YFSETQ. CDR3 length: 17 residues. The V and J ends lost 1 base and 6 bases, in that order; junction bases with no gene match: 10. CDR3 nucleotides: TGCGCCAGCAGCTTGATGGCTAGCGGGAGTATCCGCAATGAGCAGTTCTTC. It is translated as CASSLMASGSIRNEQFF.

The rearrangement uses TRBV4-1 and TRBJ2-3; D is unresolved. The germline V and J ends were trimmed by 1 base and 2 bases, with 10 bases remaining between them. CDR1 is MGHRA and CDR2 is YSYEKL in the germline V gene. The CDR3 spans 15 residues. CDR3 region: CASSQVLGYTDTQYF. CDR3 DNA: TGCGCCAGCAGCCAAGTGCTCGGTTACACAGATACGCAGTATTTT.

This clone was found a few times. J is TRBJ1-5 and V is TRBV30, with D maybe TRBD1 (5 bases). V lost 1 base to trimming and J lost 7 bases, with 14 bases between them. CDR3 size: 14 residues. CDR1 is GTSNPN, CDR2 SVGIG, per germline (reference sequence). The CDR3 nucleotides read TGTGCCTGGAGTGCGCCAGGGAGGCGACAGCCCCAGCATTTT. This encodes CAWSAPGRRQPQHF.

The chain links TRBV10-3 to TRBJ1-1; tentatively, D is TRBD1 (5 bases). This CDR3 has 12 amino acids. Trimming cost V 2 bases and J 10 bases, with 11 bases left between them. Germline CDR1 ENHRY, CDR2 SYGVKD. Written as DNA, the CDR3 is TGTGCCATCAGTGAGCGGGACTTAAGAGCTTTCTTT. Translated: CAISERDLRAFF.

CDR3 coding DNA: TGTGCCAGTGGGGCGCTCTGGGATTCCTATGGCTACACCTTC. As protein: CASGALWDSYGYTF. This chain links TRBV2 with TRBJ1-2; D is perhaps TRBD1 (5 bases). Per the germline V gene, CDR1 is SNHLY and CDR2 is FYNNEI. V was clipped by 9 bases and J by 4 bases, with 18 bases between them. The CDR3 runs 14 residues. The full variable domain, with the rest looked up from reference TRBV2 and TRBJ1-2, is EPEVTQTPSHQVTQMGQEVILRCVPISNHLYFYWYRQILGQKVEFLVSFYNNEISEKSEIFDDQFSVERPDGSNFTLKIRSTKLEDSAMYFCASGALWDSYGYTFGSGTRLTVV.

The chain employs TRBV18 and TRBJ2-3, with a tentative D call TRBD1 (5 bases). V gave up 3 bases and J gave up 2 bases, with 9 bases separating them. The CDR3 sequence is 14 residues long. Looked up from germline, CDR1 is KGHSH and CDR2 is LQKENI. The CDR3 DNA is TGTGCCAGCTCACCTCGACAGACCACAGATACGCAGTATTTT. Its translation: CASSPRQTTDTQYF.